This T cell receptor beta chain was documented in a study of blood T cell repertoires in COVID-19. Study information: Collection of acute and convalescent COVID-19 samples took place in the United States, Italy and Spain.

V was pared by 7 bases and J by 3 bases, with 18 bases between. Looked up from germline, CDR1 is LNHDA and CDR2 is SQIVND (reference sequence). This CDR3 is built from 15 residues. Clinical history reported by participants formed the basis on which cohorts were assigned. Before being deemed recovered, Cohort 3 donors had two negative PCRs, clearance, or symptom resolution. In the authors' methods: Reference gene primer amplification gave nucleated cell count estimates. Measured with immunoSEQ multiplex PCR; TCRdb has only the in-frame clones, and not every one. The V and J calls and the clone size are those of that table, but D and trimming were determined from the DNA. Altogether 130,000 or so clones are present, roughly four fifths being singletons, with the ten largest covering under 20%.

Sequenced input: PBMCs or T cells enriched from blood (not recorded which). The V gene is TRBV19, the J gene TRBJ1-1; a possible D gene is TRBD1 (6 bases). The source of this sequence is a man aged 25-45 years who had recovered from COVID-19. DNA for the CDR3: TGTGCCAGTACCAGACAGGCTAGGGGGTACACTGAAGCTTTCTTT. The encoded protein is CASTRQARGYTEAFF.